The 23 T cell receptor beta chains below all came from one sample that was sequenced in a study of breast tumors, draining lymph nodes, adjacent tissues. TCRdb reprocessed the multiplex PCR reads via MiXCR and lists one record per CDR3 protein. The sample gives fewer than 200,000 distinct CDR3 sequences, 30% to 35% of which show up once; approximately 4.3% is in the top ten. The lymph nodes were axillary draining lymph nodes from breast cancer patients. The sequenced sample consisted of axillary lymph node tissue. The receptors were gathered from a female donor with breast cancer. Some clones in this sample may be carry-over from other donors' samples.

This clonotype was counted at least ten times. The rearrangement joins TRBV20-1 to TRBJ2-7; TRBD2 agrees at 14 bases. V shed 1 base and J 6 bases; nucleotides not matched to a gene: 8. Germline CDR1 is DFQATT and CDR2 is SNEGSKA (reference sequence). This CDR3 spans 16 amino acids. CDR3 in DNA: TGCAGTGCTAGAGCAGTGACTAGCGGGAGGGAAGGCGAGCAGTACTTC. This codes for CSARAVTSGREGEQYF.

This clonotype appeared a few times. The V call is TRBV14, the J call TRBJ1-1; 11 bases agree with TRBD1. The ends lost 5 bases at V and 5 bases at J; junction bases unmatched: 7. Germline CDR1 SGHDN, CDR2 FVKESK. CDR3 size: 15 residues. The CDR3: CASSTRGQGATEAFF. CDR3 in DNA: TGTGCCAGCAGCACCCGTGGACAGGGGGCTACTGAAGCTTTCTTT.

The chain has TRBV25-1 and TRBJ2-2; a possible D gene is TRBD1 (6 bases). Trimming removed 1 base at V and 6 bases at J, with 12 bases between. This CDR3 has 15 residues. Germline CDR1 reads MGHDK; CDR2 reads SYGVNS. In DNA, the CDR3 is TGTGCCAGCAGTGAATTCAGGGGATTATCCGGGGAGCTGTTTTTT. This codes for CASSEFRGLSGELFF.

This clonotype was detected many times. Written as DNA, the CDR3 is TGTGCCAGCAGCTTGGGACTAGCGGGGGGCCTTCAAGAGACCCAGTACTTC. Translated: CASSLGLAGGLQETQYF. V is TRBV7-3 and J is TRBJ2-5, with TRBD2 matching over 15 bases. Germline assignment: CDR1 SGHTA and CDR2 FQGTGA. The V and J ends lost 3 bases and 2 bases, in that order; junction bases with no gene match: 4. The length of the CDR3 is 17 residues.

The gene calls are TRBV7-8 and TRBJ1-6, with D possibly being TRBD1 (5 bases). The CDR3 contains 15 residues. Trimming shortened V by 3 bases and J by 19 bases, and 25 bases separated the two germline ends. Germline CDR1 reads SGHVS; CDR2 reads FQNEAQ. The DNA of the CDR3 is TGTGCCAGCAGCTTTACGCTCGCGGGACTTGAAAACATTCACTTT. It is translated as CASSFTLAGLENIHF.

With regard to this clonotype: Since a much larger clone is just one base distant, this may be a read error. The J gene is TRBJ1-3, the V gene TRBV6-5, with a possible D match to TRBD1 (5 bases). The CDR3 is made up of 16 amino acids. Germline CDR1 reads MNHEY; CDR2 reads SVGAGI. V was pared by 1 base and J by 0 bases, with 10 bases between. The CDR3 protein is CASSYWGGSSGNTIYF. The DNA for the CDR3 is TGTGCCAGCAGTTACTGGGGGGGTTCCTCTGGAAACACCATATATTTT.

In regard to this clonotype: A much larger clonotype is one base distant, so this may be a read error. The genes are TRBV20-1 and TRBJ2-1, with TRBD2 identical over 8 bases. The CDR3 length is 15 residues. Germline V gene lookup returns CDR1 DFQATT and CDR2 SNEGSKA (reference sequence). The CDR3 DNA reads TGCAGTGCTAGAGAGGTACTAGCGGCCTACAATGAGCGGTTCTTC. Translation gives CSAREVLAAYNERFF.

DNA for the CDR3: TGTGCTAGAGATGTGGCAGGTTTAGATACTAACTATGGCTACACCTTC. It is translated as CARDVAGLDTNYGYTF. V is TRBV2 and J is TRBJ1-2; no firm D call. This CDR3 region has 16 residues. Looked up from germline, CDR1 is SNHLY and CDR2 is FYNNEI.

This chain joins TRBV11-3 and TRBJ2-3, with 16 bases matching TRBD2. CDR3 size: 19 residues. J lost 0 bases, V lost 1 base, and 4 bases had no gene match. The germline gives CDR1 SGHNT, CDR2 YENEEA. The CDR3 DNA is TGTGCCAGCAGCTTAGTGGGACTAGCGGGAGGGCCGAGCACAGATACGCAGTATTTT. This encodes CASSLVGLAGGPSTDTQYF.

At least ten counts were recorded for this clonotype. The rearrangement uses TRBV12-3 or TRBV12-4 and TRBJ2-2, with TRBD1 matching 9 bases. After removal of 5 bases from V and 6 bases from J, the junction contained 10 bases not matched to a gene. The CDR3 spans 16 residues. The DNA for the CDR3 is TGTGCCAGCAGTCGCGACGGGACAGGGAGAGCCGGGGAGCTGTTTTTT. Translation gives CASSRDGTGRAGELFF.

On this clonotype itself: One end of the junction varies from germline; a read error may be responsible. This sequence joins TRBV6-2 or TRBV6-3 and TRBJ2-1, with 8 bases matching TRBD2. Germline CDR1 reads MNHEY; CDR2 reads SVGEGT. The CDR3 consists of 16 residues. The CDR3 loop reads CASSHSLSGGIDEQFF. The DNA of the CDR3 is TGTGCCAGCAGTCACTCGTTGTCGGGGGGGATCGATGAGCAGTTCTTC.

As regards this clonotype: A read error is possible here, since a much larger clone lies one base away. The chain employs TRBV6-5 and TRBJ2-7; D remains unclear. Trimming removed 8 bases from V and 2 bases from J, with 19 bases in between. The CDR3 runs to 15 residues. CDR1 and CDR2 (germline): MNHEY, SVGAGI. The CDR3 here is CASCLFPAPTYEQYF. The CDR3 bases are TGTGCCAGCTGTCTCTTCCCGGCACCCACCTACGAGCAGTACTTC.

This clonotype was seen repeatedly, ten times or more. V gene TRBV4-2 combines with J gene TRBJ2-3; 7 bases agree with TRBD2. CDR1 is LGHNA, CDR2 YNFKEQ, per germline. The CDR3 length is 17 residues. The junction had 10 bases not matched to a gene; V was cut back by 4 bases and J by 0 bases. CDR3 residues: CASSLTFSGASTDTQYF. The DNA for the CDR3 is TGTGCCAGCAGCCTCACCTTCAGCGGGGCTAGCACAGATACGCAGTATTTT.

This clonotype occurred a few times. The V call is TRBV7-2, the J call TRBJ2-7; D could derive from TRBD1 or TRBD2 (7 bases each). Germline CDR1 and CDR2: SGHTA and FQGNSA. The V and J ends lost 5 bases and 2 bases respectively, with 13 bases between them. CDR3 length equals 14 residues. The CDR3 nucleotides are TGTGCCAGCAGCCTGCAGGGGGGGACCTACGAGCAGTACTTC. It specifies CASSLQGGTYEQYF.

This clonotype was seen ten or more times. The rearrangement uses TRBV5-6 and TRBJ1-2; 7 nucleotides line up with TRBD1. Germline trimming cut 1 base from V and 3 bases from J; bases unmatched to any gene: 9. Per the germline V gene, CDR1 is SGHDT and CDR2 is YYEEEE. This CDR3 comprises 16 residues. The CDR3 spells CASSLRGTEDYYGYTF. The CDR3 DNA sequence: TGTGCCAGCAGCTTGCGTGGGACAGAAGATTACTATGGCTACACCTTC.

This clonotype has ten or more counts. This rearrangement joins TRBV7-2 to TRBJ2-7, with 10 bases matching TRBD1. V was pared by 4 bases and J by 5 bases, with 2 bases of the junction left unmatched. The CDR3 spans 13 residues. CDR1 and CDR2 from the germline V gene are SGHTA and FQGNSA. The CDR3 reads CASSWDRGHEQYF. In nucleotides, the CDR3 is TGTGCCAGCAGCTGGGACAGGGGCCACGAGCAGTACTTC.

This clonotype was recorded many times. The V call is TRBV7-3, the J call TRBJ2-5; tentatively, D is TRBD1 or TRBD2 (6 bases each). V lost 1 base and J lost 4, with 28 bases in between. The CDR3 sequence is 20 residues long. Looked up from germline, CDR1 is SGHTA and CDR2 is FQGTGA. The CDR3 DNA is TGTGCCAGCAGCTTAAGGGCGGGATACCGGGGAGGCTACAGGGTAGAGACCCAGTACTTC. It yields the protein CASSLRAGYRGGYRVETQYF.

The J gene is TRBJ2-6, the V gene TRBV5-1; D ambiguous. Germline CDR1 and CDR2: SGHRS and YFSETQ. Trimming left V 1 base short and J 2 bases short, with 4 bases between. This CDR3 has 14 amino acids. In DNA form, the CDR3 reads TGCGCCAGCAGCTTGAATACTGGGGCCAACGTCCTGACTTTC. It yields the protein CASSLNTGANVLTF.

This chain joins TRBV20-1 and TRBJ2-2; D is possibly TRBD1 (5 bases). V was pared by 0 bases and J by 8 bases, with 13 bases between. Germline V gene sequence: CDR1 DFQATT, CDR2 SNEGSKA (reference sequence). CDR3 length: 14 amino acids. This CDR3 reads CSARDRQHTGELFF. CDR3 in DNA: TGCAGTGCTAGAGATCGACAGCATACAGGGGAGCTGTTTTTT.

Remarks on this clonotype: One junction end disagrees with the germline gene, perhaps due to a read error. The rearrangement joins TRBV7-2 to TRBJ1-2, with a weak D call TRBD1 (5 bases). The germline gives CDR1 SGHTA, CDR2 FQGNSA. This CDR3 is 15 amino acids long. CDR3 nucleotides: TGTGCCAACAGCTGGGGAGGGGTCCTCAACTATGGCTACACCTTC. Its protein is CANSWGGVLNYGYTF.

This clonotype was detected many times. The chain carries TRBV6-5 and TRBJ2-3; D not certain. Between the trimmed V and J ends, which lost 5 bases and 2 bases, there was a span of 11 bases. The CDR3 sequence is 14 residues long. Germline-derived CDR1 and CDR2 are MNHEY and SVGAGI. The CDR3 protein is CASSQNSHTDTQYF. The CDR3 DNA reads as TGTGCCAGCAGTCAGAACTCCCACACAGATACGCAGTATTTT.

This clonotype has just a few counts. The CDR3 DNA reads as TGTGCCAGCTCATCTTTTGGAGGAGGGACTAGGATCGACAATGAGCAGTTCTTC. It is translated as CASSSFGGGTRIDNEQFF. The chain has TRBV18 and TRBJ2-1; 8 bases line up with TRBD2. The CDR3 covers 18 residues. Germline lookup yields CDR1 KGHSH and CDR2 LQKENI. Germline trimming cut 5 bases from V and 5 bases from J; bases unmatched to any gene: 17.

The chain recombines TRBV2 with TRBJ1-3; D call uncertain. The V gene's germline CDR1 is SNHLY and CDR2 FYNNEI. This CDR3 is 16 amino acids long. V lost 4 bases, J lost 0 bases, and 13 bases lay in between. The chain's CDR3 is CASSAAYSVSGNTIYF. In DNA form, the CDR3 reads TGTGCCAGCAGTGCCGCTTACAGCGTCTCTGGAAACACCATATATTTT.